The next 23 T cell receptor beta chains were all read from a single sample in a study of Ad26.COV2.S vaccination and SARS-CoV-2 variants. Noted treatment: roughly 18 received Ad26.COV2.S at low or high dose, single or two shots; 5 received placebo; per-sample allocation not given. Specimens were obtained on day 63 following the first vaccine or placebo injection. The protocol was immunoSEQ multiplex PCR, while the TCRdb copy is restricted to in-frame clones and leaves out a portion. Of 200,000 to 300,000 clones in the sample, approximately 88% were seen once. Sequencing used peripheral blood, obtained in a trial of Ad26.COV2.S vaccine versus placebo. The receptors derive from a person aged 18-65 years who received the Ad26.COV2.S COVID-19 vaccine or a placebo.

This clone was detected only a few times. This chain links TRBV12-3 or TRBV12-4 with TRBJ2-1, with 8 bases aligning to TRBD2. Trimming removed 7 bases from V and 1 base from J; junction bases left unmatched: 0. The CDR3 is 13 residues long. The CDR3 DNA is TGTGCCAGCAAGCGGGGGTCCTACAATGAGCAGTTCTTC. Translating it yields CASKRGSYNEQFF.

A single count supports this clone. V gene TRBV6-2 or TRBV6-3 combines with J gene TRBJ2-5; 13 bases are shared with TRBD2. V shed 5 bases and J 1 base; nucleotides not matched to a gene: 7. CDR3 length equals 17 residues. Germline CDR1 MNHEY, CDR2 SVGEGT. CDR3 coding DNA: TGTGCCAGCAGTCCCGGGACTAGCGGGGCAATCCAAGAGACCCAGTACTTC. This encodes CASSPGTSGAIQETQYF.

This chain links TRBV6-5 with TRBJ1-1; D is perhaps TRBD1 (6 bases). Germline loops: CDR1 MNHEY, CDR2 SVGAGI. This CDR3 has 15 residues. V was clipped by 6 bases and J by 1 base, with 15 bases between them. The DNA for the CDR3 is TGTGCCAGCAGACGAGCGCCGACAGGGAACACTGAAGCTTTCTTT. This translates into CASRRAPTGNTEAFF.

V is TRBV7-2 and J is TRBJ1-2; possible D gene TRBD1, 6 bases. The length of the CDR3 is 14 residues. CDR1 and CDR2 (germline): SGHTA, FQGNSA. Trimming removed 1 base at V and 3 bases at J, with 9 bases between. The CDR3 DNA reads TGTGCCAGCAGCTTAGTGAAGGGGGACTATGGCTACACCTTC. Translating it yields CASSLVKGDYGYTF.

The rearrangement links TRBV5-1 to TRBJ2-6; D is uncertain. The V gene lost 2 bases and the J gene lost 4 bases, with 7 bases spanning the gap. The CDR3 runs 14 residues. CDR1 SGHRS and CDR2 YFSETQ come from the germline V gene. As DNA, the CDR3 is TGCGCCAGCAGCTTCGGTCCGGGGGCCAACGTCCTGACTTTC. As protein: CASSFGPGANVLTF. The full variable domain, in which reference TRBV5-1 and TRBJ2-6 provide the parts outside the CDR3, is KAGVTQTPRYLIKTRGQQVTLSCSPISGHRSVSWYQQTPGQGLQFLFEYFSETQRNKGNFPGRFSGRQFSNSRSEMNVSTLELGDSALYLCASSFGPGANVLTFGAGSRLTVL.

The chain recombines TRBV9 with TRBJ2-1, with D perhaps TRBD1 (6 bases). CDR1 is SGDLS, CDR2 YYNGEE, per germline. This CDR3 is built from 14 residues. Trimming pared 0 bases from V and 7 bases from J, leaving 11 bases between. CDR3 bases: TGTGCCAGCAGCGTAGGTGCAGGGGTAAATGAGCAGTTCTTC. Its translation is CASSVGAGVNEQFF. Full variable domain (outside the CDR3, taken from reference TRBV9 and TRBJ2-1): DSGVTQTPKHLITATGQRVTLRCSPRSGDLSVYWYQQSLDQGLQFLIQYYNGEERAKGNILERFSAQQFPDLHSELNLSSLELGDSALYFCASSVGAGVNEQFFGPGTRLTVL.

J is TRBJ2-7 and V is TRBV27; 10 bases are shared with TRBD1. The ends lost 5 bases at V and 1 base at J; junction bases unmatched: 8. Germline assignment: CDR1 MNHEY and CDR2 SMNVEV (reference sequence). This CDR3 region has 16 residues. Here the CDR3 DNA reads TGTGCCAGCAGTCGGGGACAGGGGACTGTGTCCTACGAGCAGTACTTC. Its translation: CASSRGQGTVSYEQYF.

V and J are TRBV7-9 and TRBJ2-1; no firm D call. Germline V lookup: CDR1 SEHNR, CDR2 FQNEAQ (reference sequence). CDR3 size: 14 residues. The V and J ends lost 7 bases and 0 bases respectively, with 10 bases between them. In DNA form, the CDR3 reads TGTGCCAGCACAGCGTCAAGCTCCTACAATGAGCAGTTCTTC. Protein sequence: CASTASSSYNEQFF.

DNA of the CDR3: TGTGCCAGCAGTTTTAGCGGAGGGGCGTACGAGCAGTACGTC. Encoded protein: CASSFSGGAYEQYV. V usage is TRBV28 and J usage is TRBJ2-7; D might be TRBD2 (6 bases). The CDR3 is 14 amino acids. Trimming left V 3 bases short and J 4 bases short, with 13 bases between. Germline assignment: CDR1 MDHEN and CDR2 SYDVKM.

The rearrangement joins TRBV7-2 to TRBJ1-2, with TRBD1 identical over 8 bases. Trimming cost V 2 bases and J 5 bases; bases outside gene matches: 7. CDR3 length: 15 amino acids. Germline assignment: CDR1 SGHTA and CDR2 FQGNSA. CDR3: CASSLQGAPGYGYTF. The CDR3 DNA follows: TGTGCCAGCAGCTTACAGGGGGCGCCCGGGTATGGCTACACCTTC.

The rearrangement links TRBV4-2 to TRBJ1-5, with D possibly matching TRBD1 (6 bases). The CDR3 is made up of 17 amino acids. V dropped 4 bases and J dropped 0 bases, with 16 bases sitting between them. CDR1 is LGHNA and CDR2 is YNFKEQ in the germline V gene. The CDR3 DNA reads TGTGCCAGCAGCCCGCTCTCTGCGGGGGCTAGCAATCAGCCCCAGCATTTT. This gives the protein CASSPLSAGASNQPQHF.

The rearrangement links TRBV6-2 or TRBV6-3 to TRBJ2-7; TRBD2 is a possible D gene (5 bases). Germline V lookup: CDR1 MNHEY, CDR2 SVGEGT. The CDR3 length is 12 residues. V was clipped by 4 bases and J by 6 bases, with 10 bases between them. DNA for the CDR3: TGTGCCAGCAGTTCCCGAGGGCGCGAGCAGTACGTC. As protein: CASSSRGREQYV.

This chain connects TRBV10-3 to TRBJ1-5; the D is unclear. The CDR3 extends over 13 amino acids. Germline V gene data show CDR1 as ENHRY and CDR2 as SYGVKD. V was trimmed by 6 bases and J by 1 base, leaving 7 bases between them. The CDR3 loop is CAIRGMSNQPQHF. DNA of the CDR3: TGTGCCATCAGGGGCATGAGCAATCAGCCCCAGCATTTT.

The chain recombines TRBV7-8 with TRBJ2-1; 9 nucleotides match TRBD1. J gave up 12 bases and V 3 bases, and 6 bases lay outside the gene matches. CDR1 is SGHVS, CDR2 FQNEAQ, per germline. There are 13 residues in the CDR3. Here the CDR3 DNA reads TGTGCCAGCAGCTTCTCCCGGACAGGGGTGCAGTTCTTC. This sequence encodes CASSFSRTGVQFF.

The J gene is TRBJ1-5, the V gene TRBV12-5; D is unresolved. The CDR3 consists of 13 residues. The germline gives CDR1 LGHNT, CDR2 FRNRAP. V gave up 4 bases and J gave up 6 bases, with 10 bases separating them. CDR3 bases: TGTGCTAGTGGTTCCTCGATGGGTCAGCCCCAGCATTTT. Protein sequence: CASGSSMGQPQHF.

This rearrangement joins TRBV27 to TRBJ1-1, with 7 positions matching TRBD1. Germline CDR1 and CDR2: MNHEY and SMNVEV (reference sequence). CDR3 size: 15 residues. The V gene end was trimmed by 0 bases and the J gene end by 6 bases; junction bases not matched to a gene: 7. CDR3 sequence (DNA): TGTGCCAGCAGTTTATCCGTCGGCAGGGGGGCTGAAGCTTTCTTT. Protein sequence: CASSLSVGRGAEAFF.

J is TRBJ2-7 and V is TRBV5-6; either TRBD1 or TRBD2 may supply D (5 bases each). V dropped 6 bases and J dropped 4 bases, with 23 bases sitting between them. The CDR3 loop spans 16 amino acids. Germline CDR1 SGHDT, CDR2 YYEEEE. CDR3 in amino acids: CASTLQDPGRVYEQYF. The CDR3 DNA reads as TGTGCCAGCACGTTACAGGACCCGGGACGGGTATACGAGCAGTACTTC.

The chain joins TRBV14 to TRBJ1-6; D gene unclear. Trimming stripped 0 bases from V and 10 bases from J, with 4 bases between. Germline CDR1 reads SGHDN; CDR2 reads FVKESK. This CDR3 region has 12 residues. The CDR3 loop is CASSQDGSPLHF. Written as DNA, the CDR3 is TGTGCCAGCAGCCAAGATGGCTCACCCCTCCACTTT.

The chain couples TRBV7-6 to TRBJ1-6; a possible D gene is TRBD1 (5 bases). Trimming shortened V by 4 bases and J by 0 bases, and 10 bases separated the two germline ends. The CDR3 runs 16 residues. Germline CDR1 SGHVS, CDR2 FNYEAQ. CDR3 amino acids: CASSSTVSSYNSPLHF. The CDR3 DNA sequence: TGTGCCAGCAGCTCGACAGTAAGCTCCTATAATTCACCCCTCCACTTT.

The chain combines TRBV5-5 with TRBJ2-1; 8 nucleotides agree with TRBD1. Germline-derived CDR1 and CDR2 are SGHKS and YYEKEE (reference sequence). V dropped 4 bases and J dropped 1; count of bases not matched to a gene: 4. The CDR3 is 15 residues long. CDR3 in amino acids: CASSPWTGSYNEQFF. The CDR3 bases are TGTGCCAGCAGCCCATGGACAGGGTCCTACAATGAGCAGTTCTTC.

The rearrangement joins TRBV12-5 to TRBJ1-3; 7 nucleotides match TRBD1. Germline CDR1 LGHNT, CDR2 FRNRAP. The CDR3 is 15 residues long. J was trimmed by 4 bases and V by 2 bases; bases with no gene match: 5. The CDR3 spells CASGLMTGPGNTIYF. The CDR3 nucleotides read TGTGCTAGTGGTTTGATGACAGGGCCCGGAAACACCATATATTTT. Combining the CDR3 with reference TRBV12-5 and TRBJ1-3 gives the whole variable domain DARVTQTPRHKVTEMGQEVTMRCQPILGHNTVFWYRQTMMQGLELLAYFRNRAPLDDSGMPKDRFSAEMPDATLATLKIQPSEPRDSAVYFCASGLMTGPGNTIYFGEGSWLTVV.

The J gene is TRBJ2-3, the V gene TRBV18, with a weak D call TRBD1 (7 bases). V lost 2 bases and J 0 bases, leaving 18 bases between the germline ends. This CDR3 spans 18 amino acids. Germline V gene data show CDR1 as KGHSH and CDR2 as LQKENI. The CDR3: CASSPGTAGGKSTDTQYF. The CDR3 bases are TGTGCCAGCTCACCAGGGACAGCCGGGGGCAAAAGCACAGATACGCAGTATTTT.

The chain joins TRBV10-3 to TRBJ2-3, with 9 bases fitting TRBD1. Per the germline V gene, CDR1 is ENHRY and CDR2 is SYGVKD. This CDR3 spans 16 amino acids. The junction had 9 bases not matched to a gene; V was cut back by 3 bases and J by 5 bases. The CDR3 DNA reads as TGTGCCATCAGTGATTTAGGACAGGGGCCAGTAGATACGCAGTATTTT. It codes for CAISDLGQGPVDTQYF.